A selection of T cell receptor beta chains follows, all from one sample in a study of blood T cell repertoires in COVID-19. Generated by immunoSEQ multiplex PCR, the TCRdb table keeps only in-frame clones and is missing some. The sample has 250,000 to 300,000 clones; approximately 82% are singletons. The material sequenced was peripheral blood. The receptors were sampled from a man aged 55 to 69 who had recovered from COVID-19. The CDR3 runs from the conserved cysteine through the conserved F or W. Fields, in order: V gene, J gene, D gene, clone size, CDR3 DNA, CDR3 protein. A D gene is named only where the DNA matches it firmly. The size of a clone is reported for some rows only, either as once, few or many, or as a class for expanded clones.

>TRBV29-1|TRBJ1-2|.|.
TGCAGCGTTGGGTTCTGGAACGAGGAGGGAGCCTATGGCTACACCTTC
CSVGFWNEEGAYGYTF
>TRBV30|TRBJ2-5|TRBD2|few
TGTGCCTGGAACCGTGGTAGCGGGAGGGCCCAAGAGACCCAGTACTTC
CAWNRGSGRAQETQYF
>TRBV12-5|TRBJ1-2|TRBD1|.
TGTGCTAGTGGTTTTGTCGTGACAGGGGGCTCTGTTGGCTACACCTTC
CASGFVVTGGSVGYTF
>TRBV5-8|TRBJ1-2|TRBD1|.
TGTGCCAGCACCGGACAGGTGACGGATGGCTACACCTTC
CASTGQVTDGYTF
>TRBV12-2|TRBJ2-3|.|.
TGTGCAAGTGCGCAGCGGGAGCGCACAGATACGCAGTATTTT
CASAQRERTDTQYF
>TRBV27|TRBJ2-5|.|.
TGTGCCAGCAGCCCAGCCCGGGGGAGAAAATACAAAGAGACCCAGTACTTC
CASSPARGRKYKETQYF
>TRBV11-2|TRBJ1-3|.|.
TGTGCCAGCAGCTTAGGCAGGGATGGAAACACCATATATTTT
CASSLGRDGNTIYF
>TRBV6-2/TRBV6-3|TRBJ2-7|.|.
TGTGCCAGCAGTCCCCGCGGGGCGGGCGCCTACGAGCAGTACTTC
CASSPRGAGAYEQYF
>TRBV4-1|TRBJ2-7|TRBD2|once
TGCGCCAGCAGCCAAGATGGGGAGACCGGGACTACGCCCTACGAGCAGTACTTC
CASSQDGETGTTPYEQYF
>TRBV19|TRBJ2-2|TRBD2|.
TGTGCCAGTAGCCCCGGACTAGCGGCAAACACCGGGGAGCTGTTTTTT
CASSPGLAANTGELFF
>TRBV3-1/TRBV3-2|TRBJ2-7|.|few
TGTGCCAGCAGACCCTCACCCGGGAGTACCTACGAGCAGTACTTC
CASRPSPGSTYEQYF
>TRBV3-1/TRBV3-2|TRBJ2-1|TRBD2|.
TGTGCCAGCAGTCATGGACTAGCGGGAACTACCTACAATGAGCAGTTCTTC
CASSHGLAGTTYNEQFF
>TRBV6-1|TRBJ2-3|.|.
TGTGCCAGCAGTGAAATCTCGACAGATACGCAGTATTTT
CASSEISTDTQYF
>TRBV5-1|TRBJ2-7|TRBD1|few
TGCGCCAGCAGCTTGGGTGACAGGGGTCCCTACGAGCAGTACTTC
CASSLGDRGPYEQYF
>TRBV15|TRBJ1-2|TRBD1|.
TGTGCCACCAGCCCTAGGGACAGGGGGAACTATGGCTACACCTTC
CATSPRDRGNYGYTF
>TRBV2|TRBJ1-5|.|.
TGTGCCAGCGGCGGTAATCAGCCCCAGCATTTT
CASGGNQPQHF
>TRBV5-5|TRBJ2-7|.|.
TGTGCCAGCAGCATCTCCGACACAACCTACGAGCAGTACTTC
CASSISDTTYEQYF
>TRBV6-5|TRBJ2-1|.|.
TGTGCCAGCAGTTTGAGGACTATCTCCGATGAGCAGTTCTTC
CASSLRTISDEQFF
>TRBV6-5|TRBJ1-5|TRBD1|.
TGTGCCAGCAGTTATAACTCCGGGACAGGGGCCCAGGTATTT
CASSYNSGTGAQVF
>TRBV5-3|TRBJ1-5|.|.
TGTGCCAGAAGCTTAACACGACCGGGACACTGTAGAGCAAATAGCAATCAGCCCCAGCATTTT
CARSLTRPGHCRANSNQPQHF
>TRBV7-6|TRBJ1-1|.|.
TGTGCCAGCAGCTTAGCGCCCGGGGAGAACACTGAAGCTTTCTTT
CASSLAPGENTEAFF
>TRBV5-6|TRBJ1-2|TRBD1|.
TGTGCCAGCAGCCCTCCAGGGGGCCGGGGCTATGGCTACACCTTC
CASSPPGGRGYGYTF
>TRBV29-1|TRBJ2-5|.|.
TGCAGCGTTGTTGGCAGACAAGAGACCCAGTACTTC
CSVVGRQETQYF
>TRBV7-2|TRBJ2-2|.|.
TGTGCGGGTATGGGAGTCGGGGAGCTGTTTTTT
CAGMGVGELFF
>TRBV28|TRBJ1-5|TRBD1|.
TGTGCCAGCAGTCGCACTAGACAGGGGGCGATGCAGCCCCAGCATTTT
CASSRTRQGAMQPQHF
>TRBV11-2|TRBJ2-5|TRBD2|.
TGTGCCAGCAGCTTATCTAGCGGGAGCTGGGAGACCCAGTACTTC
CASSLSSGSWETQYF
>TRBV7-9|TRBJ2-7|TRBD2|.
TGTGCCAGCAGCTCCTCGGCGGAAGCGGGAGGTGGGTACGAGCAGTACTTC
CASSSSAEAGGGYEQYF
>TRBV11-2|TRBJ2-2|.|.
TGTGCCAGCAGCTTTGGCAGGGGCGCCGGGGAGCTGTTTTTT
CASSFGRGAGELFF
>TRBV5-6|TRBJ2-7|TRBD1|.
TGTGCCAGCAGCCCCCCCGGGACAGGGTCCTACGAGCAGTACTTC
CASSPPGTGSYEQYF
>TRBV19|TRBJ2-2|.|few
TGTGCCAGTAGTAACCAGGGGACGAACACCGGGGAGCTGTTTTTT
CASSNQGTNTGELFF
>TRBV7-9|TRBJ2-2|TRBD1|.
TGTGCCAGCAGCCAGGGACAGGGCCAGGTCGGGGAGCTGTTTTTT
CASSQGQGQVGELFF
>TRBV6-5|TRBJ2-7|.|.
TGTGCCAGCTCAAAGACAGATTACGAGCAGTACTTC
CASSKTDYEQYF
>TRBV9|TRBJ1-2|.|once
TGTGCCAGCAGCCGGAGGACAGATGGCTACACCTTC
CASSRRTDGYTF
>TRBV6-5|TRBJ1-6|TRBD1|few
TGTGCCAGCAGCGCGGACAGGAGGGATAATTCACCCCTCCACTTT
CASSADRRDNSPLHF
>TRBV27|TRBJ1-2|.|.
TGTGCCAGCAGTGTAGTGTATGGCTACACCTTC
CASSVVYGYTF
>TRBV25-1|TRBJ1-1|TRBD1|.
TGTGCCAGCAGTAAGACAGGGGTGAACACTGAAGCTTTCTTT
CASSKTGVNTEAFF
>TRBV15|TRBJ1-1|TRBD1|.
TGTGCCACCAGCAGGGGACAGGGAGTTGAAGCTTTCTTT
CATSRGQGVEAFF
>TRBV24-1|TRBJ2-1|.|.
TGTGCCACCAGTGATCCCGGTGGGGCTTCCAATGAGCAGTTCTTC
CATSDPGGASNEQFF
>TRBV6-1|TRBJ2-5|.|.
TGTGCCAGCAGTGAAGTCATACGGGAGACCCAGTACTTC
CASSEVIRETQYF
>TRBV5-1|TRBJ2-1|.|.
TGCGCCAGCAGCTTGGGTGGGACTGGACACAATGAGCAGTTCTTC
CASSLGGTGHNEQFF
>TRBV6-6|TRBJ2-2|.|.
TGTGCCAGCAGTTCAAGTCTAAACACCGGGGAGCTGTTTTTT
CASSSSLNTGELFF
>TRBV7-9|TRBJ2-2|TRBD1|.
TGTGCCAGCAGCTCCTGGACAGGGGACGGGGAGCTGTTTTTT
CASSSWTGDGELFF
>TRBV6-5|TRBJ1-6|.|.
TGTGCCAGCAGTTACGACAGAGAAAATTCACCCCTCCACTTT
CASSYDRENSPLHF
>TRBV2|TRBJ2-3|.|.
TGTGCCAGCAGCAAAGAGTCCTTAAGGGGGACAGATACGCAGTATTTT
CASSKESLRGTDTQYF
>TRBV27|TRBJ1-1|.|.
TGTGCCAGCAGTTCGTTCGGTGAAGCTTTCTTT
CASSSFGEAFF
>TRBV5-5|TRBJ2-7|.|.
TGTGCCAGCAGCTTGAATTGGCGGGAACGCTACGAGCAGTACTTC
CASSLNWRERYEQYF
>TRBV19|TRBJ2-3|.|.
TGTGCCAGTAGTAGCGGAACTAGCACAGATACGCAGTATTTT
CASSSGTSTDTQYF
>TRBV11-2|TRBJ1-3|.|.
TGTGCCAGCAGTCCACCAGGGCGCGGAAACACCATATATTTT
CASSPPGRGNTIYF
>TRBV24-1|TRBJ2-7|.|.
TGTGCCACCAGTAGTTCCCAGGGGATTCCCTACGAGCAGTACTTC
CATSSSQGIPYEQYF
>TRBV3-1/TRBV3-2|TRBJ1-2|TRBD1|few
TGTGCCAGCAGCCAAAAATTGACAGGGGCGGCCTATGGCTACACCTTC
CASSQKLTGAAYGYTF
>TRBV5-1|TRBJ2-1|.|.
TGCGCCAGCAGCACCGGGGGAGCCTGGTCGTCCTACAATGAGCAGTTCTTC
CASSTGGAWSSYNEQFF
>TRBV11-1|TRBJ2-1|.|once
TGTGCCAGCAGCCGAGACAGGGACTATGAGCAGTTCTTC
CASSRDRDYEQFF
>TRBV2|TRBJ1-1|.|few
TGTGCCAGCATCGGTTCCCGGGGAACGAACACTGAAGCTTTCTTT
CASIGSRGTNTEAFF
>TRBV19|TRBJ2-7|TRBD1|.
TGTGCCAGTAGTATCACAGGGGCCTACGAGCAGTACTTC
CASSITGAYEQYF
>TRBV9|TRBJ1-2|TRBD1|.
TGTGCCAGCAGCCAAGACCCAATGGACAGGGTTGGTGGCTATGGCTACACCTTC
CASSQDPMDRVGGYGYTF
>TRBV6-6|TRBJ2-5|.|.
TGTGCCAGCAGTTACGGAGCTGGGGAGACCCAGTACTTC
CASSYGAGETQYF
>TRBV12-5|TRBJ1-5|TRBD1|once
TGTGCTAGTGGTTTGCGCGACAGGGGGTTTCAGCCCCAGCATTTT
CASGLRDRGFQPQHF
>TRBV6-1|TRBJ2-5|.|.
TGTGCCAGCAGTGACCCCCTCAACAGGGTTCGGGAGACCCAGTACTTC
CASSDPLNRVRETQYF
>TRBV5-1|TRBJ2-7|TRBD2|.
TGCGCCAGCAGCTGGACGCTAGCGGGGGGATCCTACGAGCAGTACTTC
CASSWTLAGGSYEQYF
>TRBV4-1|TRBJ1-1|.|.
TGCGCCAGCAGCCAGGAACAGGCGAACACTGAAGCTTTCTTT
CASSQEQANTEAFF